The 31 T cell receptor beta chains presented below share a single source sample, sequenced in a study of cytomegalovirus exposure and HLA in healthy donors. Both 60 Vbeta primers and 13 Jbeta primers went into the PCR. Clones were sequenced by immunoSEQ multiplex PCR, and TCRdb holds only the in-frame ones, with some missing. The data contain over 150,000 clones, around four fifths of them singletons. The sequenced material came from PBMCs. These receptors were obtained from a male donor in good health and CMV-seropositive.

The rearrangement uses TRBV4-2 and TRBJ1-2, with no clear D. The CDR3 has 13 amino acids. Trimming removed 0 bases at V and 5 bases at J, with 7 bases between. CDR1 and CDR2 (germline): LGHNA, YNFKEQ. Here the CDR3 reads CASSQDGVYGYTF. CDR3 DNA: TGTGCCAGCAGCCAAGACGGGGTTTATGGCTACACCTTC.

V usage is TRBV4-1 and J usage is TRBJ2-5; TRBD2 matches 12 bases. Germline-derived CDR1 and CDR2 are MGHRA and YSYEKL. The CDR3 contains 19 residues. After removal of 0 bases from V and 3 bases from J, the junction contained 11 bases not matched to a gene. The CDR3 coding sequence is TGCGCCAGCAGCCAAGATCAGCGGCGGGCTAGCGGGGGGGAAGAGACCCAGTACTTC. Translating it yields CASSQDQRRASGGEETQYF.

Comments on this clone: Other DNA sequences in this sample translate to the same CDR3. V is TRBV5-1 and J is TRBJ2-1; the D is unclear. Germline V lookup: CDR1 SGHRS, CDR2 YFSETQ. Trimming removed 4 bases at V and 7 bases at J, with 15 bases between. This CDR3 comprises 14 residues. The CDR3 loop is CASSLLREKNEQFF. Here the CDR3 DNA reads TGCGCCAGCAGCCTACTGAGAGAGAAGAATGAGCAGTTCTTC. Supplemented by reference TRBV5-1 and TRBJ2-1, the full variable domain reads KAGVTQTPRYLIKTRGQQVTLSCSPISGHRSVSWYQQTPGQGLQFLFEYFSETQRNKGNFPGRFSGRQFSNSRSEMNVSTLELGDSALYLCASSLLREKNEQFFGPGTRLTVL.

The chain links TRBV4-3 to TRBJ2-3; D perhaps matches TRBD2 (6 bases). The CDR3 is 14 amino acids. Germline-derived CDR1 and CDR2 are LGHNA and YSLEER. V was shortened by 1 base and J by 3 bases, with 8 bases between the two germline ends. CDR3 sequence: CASSQGRGTDTQYF. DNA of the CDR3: TGCGCCAGCAGCCAAGGGAGGGGAACAGATACGCAGTATTTT.

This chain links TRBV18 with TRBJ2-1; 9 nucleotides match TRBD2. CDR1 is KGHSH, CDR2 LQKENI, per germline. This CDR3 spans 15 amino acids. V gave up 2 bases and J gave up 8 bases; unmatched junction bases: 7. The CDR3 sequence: CASSPGRGGRDEQFF. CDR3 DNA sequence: TGTGCCAGCTCACCAGGGCGGGGGGGCCGGGATGAGCAGTTCTTC.

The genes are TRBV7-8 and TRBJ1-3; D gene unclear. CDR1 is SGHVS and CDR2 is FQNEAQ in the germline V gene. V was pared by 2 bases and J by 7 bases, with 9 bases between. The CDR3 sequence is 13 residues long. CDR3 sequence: CASSLRGPNTIYF. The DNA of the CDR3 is TGTGCCAGCAGCTTACGAGGGCCCAACACCATATATTTT.

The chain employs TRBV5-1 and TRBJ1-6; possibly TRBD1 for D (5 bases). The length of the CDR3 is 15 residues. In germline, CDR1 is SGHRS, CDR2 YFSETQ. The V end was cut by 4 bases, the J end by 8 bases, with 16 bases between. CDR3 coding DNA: TGCGCCAGCAGCCCTTCAGGGTCAACAGATTCACCCCTCCACTTT. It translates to CASSPSGSTDSPLHF.

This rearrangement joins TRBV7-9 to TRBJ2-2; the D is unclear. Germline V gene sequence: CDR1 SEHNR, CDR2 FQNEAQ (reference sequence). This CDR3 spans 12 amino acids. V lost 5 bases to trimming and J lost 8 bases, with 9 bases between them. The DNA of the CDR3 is TGTGCCAGCAGCCCAGGTTCAGGGGAGCTGTTTTTT. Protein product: CASSPGSGELFF.

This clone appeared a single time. The CDR3: CASSLAAQGYNSPLHF. For the CDR3, the DNA is TGCGCCAGCAGCTTGGCCGCGCAGGGCTATAATTCACCCCTCCACTTT. The chain couples TRBV5-1 to TRBJ1-6, with a tentative D call TRBD1 (5 bases). The CDR3 length is 16 residues. V was pared by 0 bases and J by 3 bases, with 10 bases between. The germline CDR1 and CDR2 sequences are SGHRS and YFSETQ. Variable domain in full (rest from reference TRBV5-1 and TRBJ1-6): KAGVTQTPRYLIKTRGQQVTLSCSPISGHRSVSWYQQTPGQGLQFLFEYFSETQRNKGNFPGRFSGRQFSNSRSEMNVSTLELGDSALYLCASSLAAQGYNSPLHFGNGTRLTVT.

DNA for the CDR3: TGTGCCAGCAGCCTCGGAGGGGACTCCTACGAGCAGTACTTC. This gives the protein CASSLGGDSYEQYF. The genes are TRBV9 and TRBJ2-7; possibly TRBD2 for D (6 bases). Germline CDR1 SGDLS, CDR2 YYNGEE. The ends were cut back, 4 bases at V and 0 bases at J, with 11 bases in the middle. The CDR3 contains 14 residues. Combining the CDR3 with reference TRBV9 and TRBJ2-7 gives the whole variable domain DSGVTQTPKHLITATGQRVTLRCSPRSGDLSVYWYQQSLDQGLQFLIQYYNGEERAKGNILERFSAQQFPDLHSELNLSSLELGDSALYFCASSLGGDSYEQYFGPGTRLTVT.

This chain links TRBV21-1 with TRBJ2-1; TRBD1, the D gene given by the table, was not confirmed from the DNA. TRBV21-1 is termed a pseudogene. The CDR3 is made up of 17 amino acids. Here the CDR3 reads CASSKARRGQGVNEQFF. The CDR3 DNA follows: TGTGCCAGCAGCAAAGCTAGGAGGGGACAGGGGGTTAATGAGCAGTTCTTC.

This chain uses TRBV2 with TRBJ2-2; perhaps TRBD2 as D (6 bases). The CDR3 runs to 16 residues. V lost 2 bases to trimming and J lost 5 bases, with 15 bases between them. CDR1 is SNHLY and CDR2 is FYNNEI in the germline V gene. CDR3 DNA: TGTGCCAGCAGTGAAAGTAGGAGGGCCGGGACCGGGGAGCTGTTTTTT. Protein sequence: CASSESRRAGTGELFF.

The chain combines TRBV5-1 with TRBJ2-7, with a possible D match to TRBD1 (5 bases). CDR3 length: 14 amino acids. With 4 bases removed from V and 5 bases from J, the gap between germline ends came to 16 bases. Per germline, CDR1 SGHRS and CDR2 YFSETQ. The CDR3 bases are TGCGCCAGCAGCAGAGACAGTGGATCGGACGAGCAGTACTTC. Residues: CASSRDSGSDEQYF.

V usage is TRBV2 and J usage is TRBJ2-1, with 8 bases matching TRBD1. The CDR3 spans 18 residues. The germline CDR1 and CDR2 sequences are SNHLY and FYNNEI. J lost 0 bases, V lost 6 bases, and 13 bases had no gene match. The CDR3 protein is CASRDRDESLSSYNEQFF. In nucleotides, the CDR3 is TGTGCCAGCAGGGACAGGGACGAAAGCTTGAGCTCCTACAATGAGCAGTTCTTC.

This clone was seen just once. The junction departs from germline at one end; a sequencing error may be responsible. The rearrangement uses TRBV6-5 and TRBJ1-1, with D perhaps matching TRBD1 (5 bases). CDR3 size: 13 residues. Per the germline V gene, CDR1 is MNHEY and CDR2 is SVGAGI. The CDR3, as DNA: TGTGCCAGCAGCCCCGGCGCGGGGCTAGAAGTTTTCTTT. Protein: CASSPGAGLEVFF.

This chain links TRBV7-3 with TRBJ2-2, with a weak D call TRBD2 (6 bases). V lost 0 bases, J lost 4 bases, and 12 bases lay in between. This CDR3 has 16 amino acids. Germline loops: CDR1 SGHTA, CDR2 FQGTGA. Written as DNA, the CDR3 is TGTGCCAGCAGCTTAACGGGGGACTCCCTCACCGGGGAGCTGTTTTTT. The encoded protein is CASSLTGDSLTGELFF.

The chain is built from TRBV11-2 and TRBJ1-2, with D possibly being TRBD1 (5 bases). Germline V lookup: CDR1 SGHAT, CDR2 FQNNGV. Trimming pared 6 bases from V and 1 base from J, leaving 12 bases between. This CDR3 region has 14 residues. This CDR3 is CASSRGGYNYGYTF. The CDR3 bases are TGTGCCAGCAGTCGGGGGGGGTATAACTATGGCTACACCTTC.

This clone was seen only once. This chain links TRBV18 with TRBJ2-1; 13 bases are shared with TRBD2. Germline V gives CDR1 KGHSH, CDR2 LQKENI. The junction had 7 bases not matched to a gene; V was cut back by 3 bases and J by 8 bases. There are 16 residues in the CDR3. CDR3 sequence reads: CASSPTSTSGGYEQFF. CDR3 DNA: TGTGCCAGCTCACCCACCTCGACTAGCGGGGGGTATGAGCAGTTCTTC.

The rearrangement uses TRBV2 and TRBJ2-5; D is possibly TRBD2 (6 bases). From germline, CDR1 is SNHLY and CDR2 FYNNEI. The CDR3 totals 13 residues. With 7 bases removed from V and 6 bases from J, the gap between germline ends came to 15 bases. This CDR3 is CASNGGTVKTQYF. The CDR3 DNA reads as TGTGCCAGCAATGGAGGGACGGTAAAGACCCAGTACTTC.

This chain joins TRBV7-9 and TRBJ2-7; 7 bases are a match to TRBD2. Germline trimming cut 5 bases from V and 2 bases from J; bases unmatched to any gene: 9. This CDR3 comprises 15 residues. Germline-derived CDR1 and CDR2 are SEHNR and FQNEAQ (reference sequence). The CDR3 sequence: CASSPGGGTTYEQYF. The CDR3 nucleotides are TGTGCCAGCAGCCCAGGTGGGGGGACTACCTACGAGCAGTACTTC. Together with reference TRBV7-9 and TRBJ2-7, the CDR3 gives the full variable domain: DTGVSQNPRHKITKRGQNVTFRCDPISEHNRLYWYRQTLGQGPEFLTYFQNEAQLEKSRLLSDRFSAERPKGSFSTLEIQRTEQGDSAMYLCASSPGGGTTYEQYFGPGTRLTVT.

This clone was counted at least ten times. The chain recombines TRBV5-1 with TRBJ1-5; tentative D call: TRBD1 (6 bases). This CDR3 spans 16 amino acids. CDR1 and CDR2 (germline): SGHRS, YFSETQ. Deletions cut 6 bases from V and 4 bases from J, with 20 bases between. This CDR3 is CASNNRVRQLNQPQHF. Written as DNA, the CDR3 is TGCGCCAGCAACAACAGGGTACGGCAATTAAATCAGCCCCAGCATTTT.

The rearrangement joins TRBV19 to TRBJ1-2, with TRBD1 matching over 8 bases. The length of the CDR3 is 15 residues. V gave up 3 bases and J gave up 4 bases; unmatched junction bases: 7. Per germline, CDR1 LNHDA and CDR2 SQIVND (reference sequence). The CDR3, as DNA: TGTGCCAGTAGTATCCGGACAGGGAATACCTATGGCTACACCTTC. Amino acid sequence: CASSIRTGNTYGYTF.

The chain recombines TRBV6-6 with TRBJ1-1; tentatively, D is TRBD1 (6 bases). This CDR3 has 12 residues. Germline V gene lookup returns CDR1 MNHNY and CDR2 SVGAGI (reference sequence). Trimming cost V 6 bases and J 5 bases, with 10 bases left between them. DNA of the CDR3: TGTGCCAGCAGCCGAGGGGGAACTGAAGCTTTCTTT. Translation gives CASSRGGTEAFF.

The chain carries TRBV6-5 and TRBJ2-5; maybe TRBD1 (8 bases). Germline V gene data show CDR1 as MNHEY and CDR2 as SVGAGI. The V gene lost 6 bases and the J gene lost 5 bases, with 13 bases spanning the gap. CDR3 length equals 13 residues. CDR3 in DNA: TGTGCCAGCAGAGACAGGGGAGGGGAGACCCAGTACTTC. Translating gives CASRDRGGETQYF.

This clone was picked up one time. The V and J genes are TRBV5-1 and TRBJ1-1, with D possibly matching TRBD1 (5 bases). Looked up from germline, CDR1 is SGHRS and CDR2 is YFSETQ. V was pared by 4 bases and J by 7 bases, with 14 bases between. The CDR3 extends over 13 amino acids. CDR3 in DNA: TGCGCCAGCAGCATACGCGGGGGTAGTGAAGCTTTCTTT. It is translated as CASSIRGGSEAFF.

The CDR3 nucleotides read TGTGCCAGCCAAGGGACTTCGAGCACAGATACGCAGTATTTT. Translation gives CASQGTSSTDTQYF. The rearrangement links TRBV2 to TRBJ2-3, with D possibly matching TRBD2 (6 bases). Germline CDR1 is SNHLY and CDR2 is FYNNEI. Trimming cost V 8 bases and J 0 bases, with 12 bases left between them. The CDR3 consists of 14 residues.

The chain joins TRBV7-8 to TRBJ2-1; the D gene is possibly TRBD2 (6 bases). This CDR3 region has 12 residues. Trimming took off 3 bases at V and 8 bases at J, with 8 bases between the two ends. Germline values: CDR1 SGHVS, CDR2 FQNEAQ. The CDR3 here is CASSFGGDEQFF. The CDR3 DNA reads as TGTGCCAGCAGCTTCGGCGGGGATGAGCAGTTCTTC.

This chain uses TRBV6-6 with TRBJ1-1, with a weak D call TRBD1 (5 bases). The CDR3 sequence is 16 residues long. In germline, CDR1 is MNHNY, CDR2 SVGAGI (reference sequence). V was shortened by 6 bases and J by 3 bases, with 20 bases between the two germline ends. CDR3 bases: TGTGCCAGCAGACCTTCTGGGGGGGTCAGGGACACTGAAGCTTTCTTT. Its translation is CASRPSGGVRDTEAFF.

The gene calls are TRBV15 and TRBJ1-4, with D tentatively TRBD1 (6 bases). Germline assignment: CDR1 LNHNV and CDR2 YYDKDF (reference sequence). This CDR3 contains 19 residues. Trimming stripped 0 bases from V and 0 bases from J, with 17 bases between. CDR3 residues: CATSRDSEPGDATNEKLFF. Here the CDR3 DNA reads TGTGCCACCAGCAGAGATTCAGAACCAGGGGACGCAACTAATGAAAAACTGTTTTTT.

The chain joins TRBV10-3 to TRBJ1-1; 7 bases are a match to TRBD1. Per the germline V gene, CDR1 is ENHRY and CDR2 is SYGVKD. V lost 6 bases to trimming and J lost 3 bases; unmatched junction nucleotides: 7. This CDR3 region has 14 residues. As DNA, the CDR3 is TGTGCCATCAGGGTTACAGGGGACGACACTGAAGCTTTCTTT. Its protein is CAIRVTGDDTEAFF.

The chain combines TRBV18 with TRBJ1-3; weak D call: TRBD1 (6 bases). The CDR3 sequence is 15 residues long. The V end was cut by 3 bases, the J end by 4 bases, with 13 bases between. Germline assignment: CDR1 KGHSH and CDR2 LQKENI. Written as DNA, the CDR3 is TGTGCCAGCTCACCTCTAGCCGACAGGGGAAACACCATATATTTT. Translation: CASSPLADRGNTIYF.